One sample yielded the 7 T cell receptor beta chains listed below, sequenced in a study of tumor-infiltrating lymphocytes in localized non-small cell lung cancer. Assay: immunoSEQ multiplex PCR; the TCRdb copy retains only in-frame clones and omits some. The repertoire consists of 9,000 to 10,000 clones, with roughly 70% occurring once and the leading ten covering about 14%. The sample was lung tumor tissue. Receptors originate from a human donor with non-small cell lung cancer.

The rearrangement uses TRBV2 and TRBJ1-1, with TRBD1 matching over 7 bases. The CDR3 is 16 residues long. Trimming at V came to 7 bases and at J to 3 bases, leaving 14 bases not matched to a gene. The germline V gene has CDR1 SNHLY and CDR2 FYNNEI. Here the CDR3 reads CASTRGPGQTYTEAFF. CDR3 in DNA: TGTGCCAGCACGAGGGGCCCGGGACAGACATACACTGAAGCTTTCTTT. Drawing the rest from reference TRBV2 and TRBJ1-1, the complete variable domain is EPEVTQTPSHQVTQMGQEVILRCVPISNHLYFYWYRQILGQKVEFLVSFYNNEISEKSEIFDDQFSVERPDGSNFTLKIRSTKLEDSAMYFCASTRGPGQTYTEAFFGQGTRLTVV.

The chain carries TRBV30 and TRBJ2-1; 9 bases agree with TRBD1. Germline V CDR1 and CDR2: GTSNPN, SVGIG (reference sequence). CDR3 length: 14 amino acids. The trim removed 4 bases at V and 3 bases at J, leaving 4 bases unmatched. CDR3: CAWTRTGVYNEQFF. DNA of the CDR3: TGTGCCTGGACCAGGACAGGGGTCTACAATGAGCAGTTCTTC.

The chain carries TRBV6-1 and TRBJ2-1; D is perhaps TRBD1 (6 bases). The CDR3 runs to 14 residues. V was pared by 2 bases and J by 12 bases, with 17 bases between. The germline V gene has CDR1 MNHNS and CDR2 SASEGT. The CDR3 DNA follows: TGTGCCAGCAGTGAAATTCGACAGGCTGAGGGGCAGTTCTTC. This encodes CASSEIRQAEGQFF.

This CDR3 reads CASSSRTSASYEQYF. The CDR3 coding sequence is TGCGCCAGCAGCTCTAGGACTAGCGCCTCCTACGAGCAGTACTTC. The J gene is TRBJ2-7, the V gene TRBV5-1, with 9 bases fitting TRBD2. The CDR3 is 15 amino acids. Germline trimming cut 3 bases from V and 0 bases from J; bases unmatched to any gene: 4. Germline V CDR1 and CDR2: SGHRS, YFSETQ.

This clone was seen just once. DNA for the CDR3: TGTGCCAGCAGCTTGAACGGGAGGGCCTACAATGAGCAGTTCTTC. Translated, it gives CASSLNGRAYNEQFF. V is TRBV5-6 and J is TRBJ2-1; TRBD2 matches 8 bases. CDR3 size: 15 residues. The J segment lost 2 bases and the V segment lost 1 base, leaving 2 bases of the junction unmatched. Germline V CDR1 and CDR2: SGHDT, YYEEEE.

The chain joins TRBV11-2 to TRBJ1-2; D remains unclear. This CDR3 region has 13 residues. The V gene lost 5 bases and the J gene lost 3 bases, with 10 bases spanning the gap. Looked up from germline, CDR1 is SGHAT and CDR2 is FQNNGV. The CDR3 DNA reads as TGTGCCAGCAGCCCGATGGTCCACTATGGCTACACCTTC. This translates into CASSPMVHYGYTF. Full variable domain (outside the CDR3, taken from reference TRBV11-2 and TRBJ1-2): EAGVAQSPRYKIIEKRQSVAFWCNPISGHATLYWYQQILGQGPKLLIQFQNNGVVDDSQLPKDRFSAERLKGVDSTLKIQPAKLEDSAVYLCASSPMVHYGYTFGSGTRLTVV.

This clone was observed a single time. The chain employs TRBV30 and TRBJ1-3; TRBD1 matches at 8 bases. The V gene's germline CDR1 is GTSNPN and CDR2 SVGIG (reference sequence). The ends lost 2 bases at V and 3 bases at J; junction bases unmatched: 0. This CDR3 region has 13 residues. The CDR3 DNA reads as TGTGCCTGGAGTACAGGGGGTGGAAACACCATATATTTT. Its translation: CAWSTGGGNTIYF. The full variable domain, completed using reference TRBV30 and TRBJ1-3, is SQTIHQWPATLVQPVGSPLSLECTVEGTSNPNLYWYRQAAGRGLQLLFYSVGIGQISSEVPQNLSASRPQDRQFILSSKKLLLSDSGFYLCAWSTGGGNTIYFGEGSWLTVV.